These T cell receptor beta chains were read from a single sample in a study of T cells in Graves' hyperthyroidism and ophthalmopathy. TCRdb used MiXCR to reprocess the multiplex PCR reads, holding one entry per CDR3 protein. The top ten clones hold 34% of a sample with some 340,000 distinct CDR3 sequences, roughly 15% of them seen once. Material for sequencing was blood. The receptors come from a woman aged 40 to 50 with Graves' ophthalmopathy. The CDR3 runs from the conserved cysteine through the conserved F or W. The D gene is left open where the match is weak. Clone size is given for some rows only: seen once, a few or many times, or a class if the clone is expanded.

v_call	j_call	clone_size	d_call	cdr3_aa	cdr3_nt
TRBV11-2	TRBJ2-1	many	TRBD2	CASSPPPTSGSSYNEQFF	TGTGCCAGCAGCCCCCCCCCGACTAGCGGGAGCTCCTACAATGAGCAGTTCTTC
TRBV7-9	TRBJ2-7	.	.	CASSLAGALYEQYF	TGTGCCAGCAGCTTAGCGGGAGCTCTCTACGAGCAGTACTTC
TRBV20-1	TRBJ1-1	many	.	CSALSQGSVAEAFF	TGCAGTGCCCTGAGCCAGGGTAGTGTCGCTGAAGCTTTCTTT
TRBV7-8	TRBJ1-4	many	.	CASNSLVGGEKLFF	TGTGCCAGCAACTCCCTTGTGGGGGGTGAAAAACTGTTTTTT
TRBV6-2/TRBV6-3	TRBJ2-2	many	TRBD2	CASSHPRGLGNTGELFF	TGTGCCAGCAGCCACCCCCGGGGACTAGGGAACACCGGGGAGCTGTTTTTT
TRBV7-9	TRBJ2-7	many	TRBD2	CASSLVRGRAYEQYF	TGTGCCAGCAGCTTAGTCAGAGGGAGGGCCTACGAGCAGTACTTC
TRBV12-3/TRBV12-4	TRBJ2-3	many	.	CASSRERPDTQYF	TGTGCCAGCAGCCGAGAGCGTCCAGATACGCAGTATTTT
TRBV10-3	TRBJ1-1	few	.	CAISGRDTQTEAFF	TGTGCCATCAGTGGTCGGGACACTCAAACTGAAGCTTTCTTT
TRBV12-3/TRBV12-4	TRBJ2-2	many	TRBD1	CASSLGTGAGGELFF	TGTGCCAGCAGTTTGGGGACAGGGGCTGGCGGGGAGCTGTTTTTT
TRBV19	TRBJ2-1	few	.	CASSMFGEGSSYNEQFF	TGTGCCAGTAGTATGTTCGGGGAAGGGAGCTCCTACAATGAGCAGTTCTTC
TRBV20-1	TRBJ2-1	many	.	CSAREGGPNSYNEQFF	TGCAGCGCGAGAGAGGGAGGACCGAACTCCTACAATGAGCAGTTCTTC
TRBV15	TRBJ1-2	few	TRBD1	CATSTGTDNYGYTF	TGTGCCACCAGCACGGGGACAGATAACTATGGCTACACCTTC
TRBV3-1	TRBJ2-1	.	.	CASRQGEWQFF	TGTGCCAGCCGCCAGGGAGAGTGGCAGTTCTTC
TRBV2	TRBJ2-5	many	TRBD2	CASSGPRLAGIETQYF	TGTGCCAGCAGTGGCCCGCGACTAGCGGGAATAGAGACCCAGTACTTC
TRBV30	TRBJ1-5	.	.	CAWSSRGGIGQPQHF	TGTGCCTGGAGTTCCAGGGGCGGTATTGGGCAGCCCCAGCATTTT
TRBV5-4	TRBJ1-2	.	.	CASSPANNYGYTF	TGTGCCAGCAGCCCAGCGAATAACTATGGCTACACCTTC
TRBV2	TRBJ2-5	many	.	CASKGVPETQYF	TGTGCCAGCAAGGGGGTTCCAGAGACCCAGTACTTC
TRBV5-6	TRBJ1-1	few	.	CASSFRVSVMEAFF	TGTGCCAGCAGCTTCCGGGTTTCGGTGATGGAAGCTTTCTTT
TRBV28	TRBJ2-2	many	TRBD2	CASSPPGLAGVVTGELFF	TGTGCCAGCAGTCCCCCCGGACTAGCGGGAGTAGTCACCGGGGAGCTGTTTTTT
TRBV3-1	TRBJ2-3	many	.	CASSQVSLADTQYF	TGTGCCAGCAGCCAAGTTTCCTTAGCAGATACGCAGTATTTT
TRBV6-5	TRBJ2-1	.	.	CASSYGVSGHEQFF	TGTGCCAGCAGTTACGGCGTATCGGGACATGAGCAGTTCTTC
TRBV7-7	TRBJ2-3	.	TRBD2	CASSLGLSGGTDTQYF	TGTGCTAGCAGCTTAGGTCTTAGCGGGGGCACAGATACGCAGTATTTT
TRBV2	TRBJ2-5	many	.	CASSEGSSVETQYF	TGTGCCAGCAGTGAAGGGAGTAGCGTCGAGACCCAGTACTTC
TRBV5-4	TRBJ2-3	few	TRBD2	CASSTERGLAGGILGTDTQYF	TGTGCCAGCAGCACTGAACGCGGACTAGCGGGGGGGATTCTTGGCACAGATACGCAGTATTTT
TRBV10-1	TRBJ1-1	few	.	CASSSSGIESEAFF	TGCGCCAGCAGTAGCTCCGGGATTGAATCTGAAGCTTTCTTT
TRBV20-1	TRBJ2-1	many	.	CSAETRAGSVSYNEQFF	TGCAGTGCCGAAACTAGGGCGGGATCCGTCTCCTACAATGAGCAGTTCTTC
TRBV20-1	TRBJ1-2	few	.	CSATLDSNYGYTF	TGCAGTGCTACTTTAGACAGTAACTATGGCTACACCTTC
TRBV11-2	TRBJ2-1	.	.	CTSSLESLQGGSYNEQFF	TGTACCAGCAGCTTAGAAAGTTTACAGGGTGGCTCCTACAATGAGCAGTTCTTC
TRBV27	TRBJ1-6	few	.	CASSYRQAYNSPLHF	TGTGCCAGCAGTTACAGACAGGCCTATAATTCACCCCTCCACTTT